The rows below give T cell receptor beta chains drawn from one sample of a study of blood T cell repertoires in COVID-19. Repertoires were generated with immunoSEQ multiplex PCR, while TCRdb's copy carries only in-frame clones and drops some. The top ten clones hold roughly 0.8% of a sample with 200,000 to 250,000 clones, over 90% of them seen once. The sequencing input was peripheral blood. The origin of the receptors is a man between 25 and 39 years old with COVID-19, enrolled during active disease. Each CDR3 is given with its conserved first and last residue. The D gene is left open where the match is weak. Not all rows give a size; the values are once, few, many and, for expanded clones, a class.

j_gene | d_gene | v_gene | abundance | CDR3aa | CDR3nt
TRBJ1-6 | TRBD1 | TRBV11-2 | - | CASSLVGTANSPLHF | TGTGCCAGCAGCTTAGTGGGGACAGCAAATTCACCCCTCCACTTT
TRBJ1-1 | - | TRBV3-1/TRBV3-2 | - | CASSQGAGQANTEAFF | TGTGCCAGCAGCCAAGGGGCAGGGCAGGCGAACACTGAAGCTTTCTTT
TRBJ1-2 | TRBD1 | TRBV11-2 | - | CASSLPGQLGYTF | TGTGCCAGCAGCTTACCGGGACAGCTTGGCTACACCTTC
TRBJ1-1 | - | TRBV28 | - | CASREGVLYTEAFF | TGTGCCAGCCGAGAAGGGGTCTTATACACTGAAGCTTTCTTT
TRBJ2-7 | - | TRBV10-2 | - | CASSEANPGVEQYF | TGCGCCAGCAGTGAGGCCAACCCGGGGGTCGAGCAGTACTTC
TRBJ1-2 | - | TRBV5-4 | - | CASSFRVEYGYTF | TGTGCCAGCAGCTTCAGGGTAGAGTATGGCTACACCTTC
TRBJ2-1 | TRBD2 | TRBV30 | - | CAWSVGLRGLAGWSYNEQFF | TGTGCCTGGAGTGTTGGTCTTAGGGGCCTAGCGGGTTGGTCCTACAATGAGCAGTTCTTC
TRBJ2-7 | TRBD2 | TRBV4-1 | once | CASSQRGLAGSSYEQYF | TGCGCCAGCAGCCAAAGGGGACTAGCGGGAAGCTCCTACGAGCAGTACTTC
TRBJ2-5 | TRBD2 | TRBV7-3 | - | CASSLVSGGAQETQYF | TGTGCCAGCAGCTTGGTCAGCGGGGGGGCCCAAGAGACCCAGTACTTC
TRBJ1-3 | - | TRBV19 | - | CASSAGATSSGNTIYF | TGTGCCAGTAGTGCAGGGGCGACGAGCTCTGGAAACACCATATATTTT
TRBJ2-1 | - | TRBV14 | - | CASSQGGRGNYNEQFF | TGTGCCAGCAGCCAAGGAGGTCGCGGAAACTACAATGAGCAGTTCTTC
TRBJ1-2 | - | TRBV5-5 | - | CASSRRGAYGYTF | TGTGCCAGCAGCCGACGGGGGGCGTATGGCTACACCTTC
TRBJ1-1 | - | TRBV10-3 | - | CAISGGGRTEAFF | TGTGCCATCAGTGGTGGAGGTCGAACTGAAGCTTTCTTT